The source of this TCR beta chain is a study of T-cell memory formation after mild COVID-19. Whole-study context: In these data, TCR clusters were largely donor specific.

This clonotype was counted a few times. Antigen specificity is unknown. TCRdb used MiXCR to reprocess the 5' RACE reads, holding one entry per CDR3 protein. Here the sample spans approximately 260,000 distinct CDR3 sequences, more than 15% being singletons. Study results and caveats: Clones that got smaller from day 15 to 85 had even CD4/CD8, while clones growing later tipped toward CD4+.

Germline lookup yields CDR1 SGHDN and CDR2 FVKESK. Trimming pared 8 bases from V and 1 base from J, leaving 9 bases between. The CDR3 has 13 residues. Sequencing was carried out using PBMCs or a T cell subset sorted from them (not recorded which). The chain links TRBV14 to TRBJ2-1, with D unresolved. This receptor was taken from a man between 18 and 29 years old who had mild COVID-19 (a few samples of this study predate the infection). Cell type and time point are not known. The CDR3 bases are TGTGCCAGCGCAAGCCGGTCCTACAATGAGCAGTTCTTC. Translation: CASASRSYNEQFF.